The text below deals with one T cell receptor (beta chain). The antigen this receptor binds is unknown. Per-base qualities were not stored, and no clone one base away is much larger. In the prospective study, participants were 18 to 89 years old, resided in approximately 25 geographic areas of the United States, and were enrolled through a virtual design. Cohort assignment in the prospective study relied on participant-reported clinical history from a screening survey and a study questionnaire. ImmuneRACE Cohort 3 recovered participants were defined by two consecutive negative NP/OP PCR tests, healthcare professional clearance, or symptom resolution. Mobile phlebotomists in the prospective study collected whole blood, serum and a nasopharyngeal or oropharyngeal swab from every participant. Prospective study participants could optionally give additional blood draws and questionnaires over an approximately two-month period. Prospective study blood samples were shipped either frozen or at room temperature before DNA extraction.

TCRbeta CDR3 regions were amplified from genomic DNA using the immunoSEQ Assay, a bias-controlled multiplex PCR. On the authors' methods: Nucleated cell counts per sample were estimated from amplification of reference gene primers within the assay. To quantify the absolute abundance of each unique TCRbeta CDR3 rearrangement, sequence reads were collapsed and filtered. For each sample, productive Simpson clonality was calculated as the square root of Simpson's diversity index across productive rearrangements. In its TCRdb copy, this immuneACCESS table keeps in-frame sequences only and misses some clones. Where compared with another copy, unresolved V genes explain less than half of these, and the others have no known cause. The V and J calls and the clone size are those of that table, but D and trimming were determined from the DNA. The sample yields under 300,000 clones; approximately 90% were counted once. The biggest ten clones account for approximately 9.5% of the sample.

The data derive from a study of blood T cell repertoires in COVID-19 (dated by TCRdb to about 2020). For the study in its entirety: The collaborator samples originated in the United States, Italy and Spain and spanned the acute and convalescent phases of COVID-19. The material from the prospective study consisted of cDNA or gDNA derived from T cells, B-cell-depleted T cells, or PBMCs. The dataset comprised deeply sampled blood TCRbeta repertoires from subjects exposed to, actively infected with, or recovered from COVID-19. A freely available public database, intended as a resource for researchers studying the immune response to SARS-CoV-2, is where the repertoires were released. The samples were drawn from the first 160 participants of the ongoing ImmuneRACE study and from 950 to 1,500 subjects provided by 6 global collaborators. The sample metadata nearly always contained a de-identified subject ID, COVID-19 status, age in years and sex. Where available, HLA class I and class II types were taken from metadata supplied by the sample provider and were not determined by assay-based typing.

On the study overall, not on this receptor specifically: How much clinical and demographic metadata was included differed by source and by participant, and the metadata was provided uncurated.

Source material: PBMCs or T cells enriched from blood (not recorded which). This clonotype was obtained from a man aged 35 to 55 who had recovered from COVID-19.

The CDR3 protein: CATSQGNQPQHF. The nucleotide sequence reads as follows: TGTGCCACCTCGCAGGGCAATCAGCCCCAGCATTTT. In this chain, TRBV6-5 is recombined with TRBJ1-5, with the D segment identity uncertain. CDR1 and CDR2, per the germline V gene, are MNHEY and SVGAGI. The CDR3, from cysteine to phenylalanine, totals 12 residues. The CDR3 DNA has 36 bases and is translated from base 1. Trimming costs V 10 bases and J 2 bases, and their ends lie 9 bases apart.